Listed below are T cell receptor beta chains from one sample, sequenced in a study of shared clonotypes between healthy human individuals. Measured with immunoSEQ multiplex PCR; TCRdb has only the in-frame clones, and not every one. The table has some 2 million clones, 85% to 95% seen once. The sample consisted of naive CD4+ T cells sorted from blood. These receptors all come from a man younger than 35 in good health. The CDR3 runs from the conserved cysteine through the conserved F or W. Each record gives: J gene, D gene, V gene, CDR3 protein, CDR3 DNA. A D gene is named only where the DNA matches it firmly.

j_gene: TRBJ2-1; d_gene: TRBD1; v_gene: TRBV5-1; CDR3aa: CASRDVPGQSYNEQFF; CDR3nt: TGCGCCAGCAGAGATGTTCCGGGACAGTCCTACAATGAGCAGTTCTTC
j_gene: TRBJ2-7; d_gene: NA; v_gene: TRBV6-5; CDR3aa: CASSSLGPAYEQYF; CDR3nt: TGTGCCAGCAGTTCACTCGGACCAGCCTACGAGCAGTACTTC
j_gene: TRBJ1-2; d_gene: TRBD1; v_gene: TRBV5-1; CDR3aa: CASSLNQGDYTF; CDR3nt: TGCGCCAGCAGCTTGAACCAGGGGGACTACACCTTC
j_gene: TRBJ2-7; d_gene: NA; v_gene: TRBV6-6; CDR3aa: CASSYSQGSYYEQYF; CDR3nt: TGTGCCAGCAGTTACTCGCAGGGGAGCTACTACGAGCAGTACTTC
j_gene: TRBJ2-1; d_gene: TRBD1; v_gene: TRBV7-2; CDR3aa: CASSLDGQGFYEQFF; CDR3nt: TGTGCCAGCAGCTTAGACGGACAGGGGTTCTATGAGCAGTTCTTC
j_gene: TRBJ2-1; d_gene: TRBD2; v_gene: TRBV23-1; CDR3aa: CASSQSGLSSYNEQFF; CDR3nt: TGCGCCAGCAGTCAATCGGGACTAAGCTCCTACAATGAGCAGTTCTTC
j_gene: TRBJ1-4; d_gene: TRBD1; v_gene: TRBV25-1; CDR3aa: CASSESGRGKEKLFF; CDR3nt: TGTGCCAGCAGTGAATCGGGCAGGGGGAAGGAAAAACTGTTTTTT
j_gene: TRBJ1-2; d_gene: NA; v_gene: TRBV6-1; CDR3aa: CASSDLGHGYGYTF; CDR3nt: TGTGCCAGCAGTGATTTGGGACATGGGTATGGCTACACCTTC
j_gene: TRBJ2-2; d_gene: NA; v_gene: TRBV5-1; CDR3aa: CASSADILYSLSAGELFF; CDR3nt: TGCGCCAGCAGCGCCGACATCTTGTATTCCCTATCGGCCGGGGAGCTGTTTTTT
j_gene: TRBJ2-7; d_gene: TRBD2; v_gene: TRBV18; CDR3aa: CASSHYPRIAGDYEQYF; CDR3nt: TGTGCCAGCTCCCATTACCCGAGAATAGCGGGAGACTACGAGCAGTACTTC
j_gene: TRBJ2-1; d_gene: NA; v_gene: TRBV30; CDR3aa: CAWSGSSYNEQFF; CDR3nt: TGTGCCTGGAGCGGTAGCTCCTACAATGAGCAGTTCTTC